This TCR beta chain was captured in a study of post-analysis software for immune sequencing data. General study results and limits: Among 5 or 6 TRBV segments more frequent in patients than controls were TRBV5-6, TRBV5-1 and TRBV20-1.

cDNA libraries of TCR beta carried unique molecular identifiers. In TCRdb, the PCR reads were re-called with MiXCR into one record per CDR3 protein. The sample holds hundreds of thousands of distinct CDR3 sequences, approximately 53% seen once. This clonotype occurred once. Its target is unknown. Trimming at V came to 4 bases and at J to 6 bases, leaving 6 bases not matched to a gene. The CDR3 is 13 amino acids. Sample: blood. The TCR comes from a girl aged 5-17 years with multiple sclerosis. This chain connects TRBV12-3 or TRBV12-4 to TRBJ2-7, with TRBD1 identical over 7 bases. CDR3 DNA: TGTGCCAGCAGTTCGAGCAGGGGGTTCGAGCAGTACTTC. Protein sequence: CASSSSRGFEQYF.